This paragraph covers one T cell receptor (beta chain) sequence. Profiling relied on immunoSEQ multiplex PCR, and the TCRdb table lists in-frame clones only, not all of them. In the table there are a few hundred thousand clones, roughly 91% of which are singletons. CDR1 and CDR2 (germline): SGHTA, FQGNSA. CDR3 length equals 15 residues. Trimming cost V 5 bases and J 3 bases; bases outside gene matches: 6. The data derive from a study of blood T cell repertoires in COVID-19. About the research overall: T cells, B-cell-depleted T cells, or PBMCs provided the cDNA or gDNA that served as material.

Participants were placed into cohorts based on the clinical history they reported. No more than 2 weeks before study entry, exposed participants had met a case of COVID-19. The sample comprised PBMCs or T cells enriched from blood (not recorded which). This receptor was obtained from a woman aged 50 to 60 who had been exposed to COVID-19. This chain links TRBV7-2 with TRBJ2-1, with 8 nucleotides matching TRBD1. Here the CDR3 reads CASSRAGTGYNEQFF. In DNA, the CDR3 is TGTGCCAGCAGCCGCGCCGGGACAGGCTACAATGAGCAGTTCTTC.